These T cell receptor beta chains were read from a single sample in a study of T-cell memory formation after mild COVID-19. MiXCR, run by TCRdb on the 5' RACE reads, gives a single entry per CDR3 protein. The repertoire includes around 150,000 distinct CDR3 sequences, about a third of them detected once, and about 11% sits in the top ten. Sequenced sample: PBMCs or a T cell subset sorted from them (not recorded which). The source is an adult woman who had mild COVID-19 (a few samples of this study predate the infection). Cell type and time point are not known. The conserved cysteine and the conserved F or W are not part of the CDR3 here. Each record gives: V gene, CDR3 protein.

V gene: TRBV30
CDR3 protein: AWSATNTGELF

V gene: TRBV9
CDR3 protein: ASSVGPPETQY

V gene: TRBV3-1
CDR3 protein: ASSLDWSRLAGTRSYEQY

V gene: TRBV7-3
CDR3 protein: ASSLIGTSTDTQY

V gene: TRBV24-1
CDR3 protein: ATSEYGISAF

V gene: TRBV5-1
CDR3 protein: ASSSRAPVEQF

V gene: TRBV20-1
CDR3 protein: SARGRLQETQY

V gene: TRBV7-2
CDR3 protein: ASSFGGSRGYEQY

V gene: TRBV7-8
CDR3 protein: ASSRGDHEQF

V gene: TRBV18
CDR3 protein: ASSPGVQLMNTEAF

V gene: TRBV20-1
CDR3 protein: SASSPLH

V gene: TRBV7-2
CDR3 protein: ASSNNRGWGYT

V gene: TRBV7-6
CDR3 protein: ASSSQSGSPYNEQF

V gene: TRBV29-1
CDR3 protein: SVVVAGRSQETQY

V gene: TRBV4-1
CDR3 protein: ASSQEVGRTDTQY

V gene: TRBV5-1
CDR3 protein: ASSKGWGTEAF

V gene: TRBV20-1
CDR3 protein: SARDGRERIITSTDTQY

V gene: TRBV5-6
CDR3 protein: ASSLGLASPDEQF

V gene: TRBV5-1
CDR3 protein: ASTRGTGASGTEAF

V gene: TRBV4-1
CDR3 protein: ASSQDRQRRPDTQY

V gene: TRBV29-1
CDR3 protein: SVARGAEAF

V gene: TRBV7-9
CDR3 protein: ASRPSRFRDRGEEYGYT